This is a list of T cell receptor beta chains from one sample in a study of T cell responses to AZD1222 COVID-19 vaccine. Using immunoSEQ multiplex PCR, the repertoire was profiled, and TCRdb retains in-frame clones only, with some absent. The table has around 90,000 clones, around 85% seen once; the top ten hold 5% to 6.5%. Sequencing used peripheral blood, obtained on day 0 of AZD1222 vaccination. These receptors came from an adult in good health. Both conserved end residues are part of each CDR3. D genes are given only for firm matches. Expanded clones are given a class, and other clones once, few, many or no size at all.

d_call: TRBD1
v_call: TRBV12-3/TRBV12-4
clone_size: -
j_call: TRBJ2-7
cdr3_nt: TGTGCCAGCAGTTCAGGGGGCACATACGAGCAGTACTTC
cdr3_aa: CASSSGGTYEQYF

d_call: -
v_call: TRBV5-1
clone_size: -
j_call: TRBJ1-3
cdr3_nt: TGCGCCAGCAGCCCGACTGCCAGCTCTGGAAACACCATATATTTT
cdr3_aa: CASSPTASSGNTIYF

d_call: TRBD1
v_call: TRBV4-1
clone_size: -
j_call: TRBJ1-2
cdr3_nt: TGCGCCAGCAGCCCTCCAGACAGGGGGACAAACTATGGCTACACCTTC
cdr3_aa: CASSPPDRGTNYGYTF

d_call: -
v_call: TRBV15
clone_size: -
j_call: TRBJ2-7
cdr3_nt: TGTGCCACCAGCAGACCAGACAGCTCCTACGAGCAGTACTTC
cdr3_aa: CATSRPDSSYEQYF

d_call: -
v_call: TRBV10-3
clone_size: -
j_call: TRBJ1-3
cdr3_nt: TGTGCCATCAGTGAAGGGGGAAACACCATATATTTT
cdr3_aa: CAISEGGNTIYF

d_call: TRBD1
v_call: TRBV30
clone_size: -
j_call: TRBJ1-5
cdr3_nt: TGTGCCTGGAGTGTTGGACAGGGAGTCAATCAGCCCCAGCATTTT
cdr3_aa: CAWSVGQGVNQPQHF

d_call: -
v_call: TRBV6-1
clone_size: -
j_call: TRBJ1-6
cdr3_nt: TGTGCCAGCAGTGAATGGGCTCCGGGCTTTAGCTCCTATAATTCACCCCTCCACTTT
cdr3_aa: CASSEWAPGFSSYNSPLHF

d_call: -
v_call: TRBV7-9
clone_size: -
j_call: TRBJ2-1
cdr3_nt: TGTGCCAGCAGCCCCCTGGCCCCAGGGGCGCAGGACTACAATGAGCAGTTCTTC
cdr3_aa: CASSPLAPGAQDYNEQFF

d_call: -
v_call: TRBV2
clone_size: -
j_call: TRBJ1-5
cdr3_nt: TGTGCCAGCAGTGCTACAGGTGGAAGCAATCAGCCCCAGCATTTT
cdr3_aa: CASSATGGSNQPQHF

d_call: -
v_call: TRBV27
clone_size: -
j_call: TRBJ2-1
cdr3_nt: TGTGCCAGCAGTTTACGGTTCGGGCAGGCCTACAATGAGCAGTTCTTC
cdr3_aa: CASSLRFGQAYNEQFF

d_call: TRBD2
v_call: TRBV6-5
clone_size: -
j_call: TRBJ2-3
cdr3_nt: TGTGCCAGCAGTTTAACGGGGGGGGGCACAGATACGCAGTATTTT
cdr3_aa: CASSLTGGGTDTQYF

d_call: -
v_call: TRBV9
clone_size: -
j_call: TRBJ2-5
cdr3_nt: TGTGCCAGCAGCGTAGGTACGGGAGTCGCAGAGACCCAGTACTTC
cdr3_aa: CASSVGTGVAETQYF

d_call: TRBD2
v_call: TRBV5-1
clone_size: -
j_call: TRBJ2-3
cdr3_nt: TGCGCCAGCAGCGTGACTAGCGGGTCCCGCACAGATACGCAGTATTTT
cdr3_aa: CASSVTSGSRTDTQYF

d_call: TRBD1
v_call: TRBV19
clone_size: -
j_call: TRBJ2-7
cdr3_nt: TGTGCCAGTAGTACCCTACGGGGACAGGGTTCCTACGAGCAGTACTTC
cdr3_aa: CASSTLRGQGSYEQYF

d_call: TRBD1
v_call: TRBV18
clone_size: -
j_call: TRBJ2-5
cdr3_nt: TGTGCCAGCTCACCGGGACAGGGGGTAGAGACCCAGTACTTC
cdr3_aa: CASSPGQGVETQYF

d_call: -
v_call: TRBV5-1
clone_size: once
j_call: TRBJ2-2
cdr3_nt: TGCGCCAGCAGCTTAGACGGGACTCCCGACTCGAACACCGGGGAGCTGTTTTTT
cdr3_aa: CASSLDGTPDSNTGELFF

d_call: -
v_call: TRBV3-1/TRBV3-2
clone_size: -
j_call: TRBJ2-1
cdr3_nt: TGTGCCAGCAGCCAATGGGGGATAAGCTCCTACAATGAGCAGTTCTTC
cdr3_aa: CASSQWGISSYNEQFF

d_call: TRBD2
v_call: TRBV29-1
clone_size: -
j_call: TRBJ2-1
cdr3_nt: TGCAGCGCGGGTAGCGGGGGGGTGAGTAATGAGCAGTTCTTC
cdr3_aa: CSAGSGGVSNEQFF

d_call: TRBD1
v_call: TRBV3-1/TRBV3-2
clone_size: -
j_call: TRBJ2-7
cdr3_nt: TGTGCCAGCAGCCAAGCCACCGGGACAGGCTACGAGCAGTACTTC
cdr3_aa: CASSQATGTGYEQYF

d_call: -
v_call: TRBV5-4
clone_size: -
j_call: TRBJ2-7
cdr3_nt: TGTGCCAGCAGCGTGGTCGGGGACGTACAATCCTTC
cdr3_aa: CASSVVGDVQSF

d_call: -
v_call: TRBV6-2/TRBV6-3
clone_size: -
j_call: TRBJ1-6
cdr3_nt: TGTGCCAGCAGCCAAGGACAGTTTTCCTATAATTCACCCCTCCACTTT
cdr3_aa: CASSQGQFSYNSPLHF

d_call: -
v_call: TRBV7-3
clone_size: -
j_call: TRBJ2-1
cdr3_nt: TGTGCCAGCAGCTTATCTGGAAATGAGCAGTTCTTC
cdr3_aa: CASSLSGNEQFF

d_call: -
v_call: TRBV29-1
clone_size: -
j_call: TRBJ1-1
cdr3_nt: TGCAGCGTTGATTGGAGAGCCACTGAAGCTTTCTTT
cdr3_aa: CSVDWRATEAFF

d_call: -
v_call: TRBV10-3
clone_size: -
j_call: TRBJ2-1
cdr3_nt: TGTGCCATCAGTGTGACGGGCTACAATGAGCAGTTCTTC
cdr3_aa: CAISVTGYNEQFF

d_call: -
v_call: TRBV30
clone_size: -
j_call: TRBJ1-5
cdr3_nt: TGTGCCTGGAGTGTAGGTAACAGCAATCAGCCCCAGCATTTT
cdr3_aa: CAWSVGNSNQPQHF

d_call: TRBD2
v_call: TRBV3-1/TRBV3-2
clone_size: once
j_call: TRBJ2-2
cdr3_nt: TGTGCCAGCAGTTTTGGGACTACCAACACCGGGGAGCTGTTTTTT
cdr3_aa: CASSFGTTNTGELFF

d_call: -
v_call: TRBV24-1
clone_size: -
j_call: TRBJ1-2
cdr3_nt: TGTGCCACCAGTGATTCTCATTATGGCTACACCTTC
cdr3_aa: CATSDSHYGYTF